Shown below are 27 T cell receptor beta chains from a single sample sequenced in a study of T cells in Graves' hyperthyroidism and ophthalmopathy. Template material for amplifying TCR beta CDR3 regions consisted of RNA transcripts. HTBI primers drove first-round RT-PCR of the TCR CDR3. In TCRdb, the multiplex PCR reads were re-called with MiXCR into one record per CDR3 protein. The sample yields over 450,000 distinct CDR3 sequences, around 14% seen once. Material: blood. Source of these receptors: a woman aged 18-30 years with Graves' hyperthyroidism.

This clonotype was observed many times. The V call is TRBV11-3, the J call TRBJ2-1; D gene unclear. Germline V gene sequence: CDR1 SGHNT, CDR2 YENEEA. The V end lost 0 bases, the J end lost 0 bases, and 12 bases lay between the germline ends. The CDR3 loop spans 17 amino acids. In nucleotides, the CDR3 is TGTGCCAGCAGCTTAGAAGGGCCTAGAAGCTCCTACAATGAGCAGTTCTTC. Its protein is CASSLEGPRSSYNEQFF.

The CDR3 spells CSAHTGGNQPQHF. CDR3 nucleotides: TGCAGTGCTCATACAGGGGGAAACCAGCCCCAGCATTTT. The chain couples TRBV20-1 to TRBJ1-5, with 8 bases lining up with TRBD1. CDR3 length equals 13 residues. The V gene's germline CDR1 is DFQATT and CDR2 SNEGSKA (reference sequence). The J segment lost 7 bases and the V segment lost 5 bases, leaving 7 bases of the junction unmatched.

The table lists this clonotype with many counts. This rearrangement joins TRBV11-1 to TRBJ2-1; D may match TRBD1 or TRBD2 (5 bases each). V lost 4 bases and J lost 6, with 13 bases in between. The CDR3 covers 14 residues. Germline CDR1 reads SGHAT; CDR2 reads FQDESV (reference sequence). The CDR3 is CASSWGPWANEQFF. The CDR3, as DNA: TGTGCCAGCAGCTGGGGACCTTGGGCCAATGAGCAGTTCTTC.

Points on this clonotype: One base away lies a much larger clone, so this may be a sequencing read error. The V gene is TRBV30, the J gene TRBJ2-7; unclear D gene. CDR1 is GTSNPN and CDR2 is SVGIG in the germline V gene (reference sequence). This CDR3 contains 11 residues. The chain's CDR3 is CAWSVPYDQYF. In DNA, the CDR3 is TGTGCCTGGAGTGTCCCCTACGACCAGTACTTC.

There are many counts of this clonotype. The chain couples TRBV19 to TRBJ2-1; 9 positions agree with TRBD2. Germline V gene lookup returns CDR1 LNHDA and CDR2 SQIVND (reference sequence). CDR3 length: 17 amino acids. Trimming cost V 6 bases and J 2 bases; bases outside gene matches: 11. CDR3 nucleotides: TGTGCCAGTAGCCCAGCTGGCGGGAGGGCCACCTACAATGAGCAGTTCTTC. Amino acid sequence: CASSPAGGRATYNEQFF.

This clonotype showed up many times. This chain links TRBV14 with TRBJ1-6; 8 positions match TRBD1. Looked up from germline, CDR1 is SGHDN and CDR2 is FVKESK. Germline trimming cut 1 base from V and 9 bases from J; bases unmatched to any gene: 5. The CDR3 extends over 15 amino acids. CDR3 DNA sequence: TGTGCCAGCAGCCAAGGACAGGGGATAGGTTCACCCCTCCACTTT. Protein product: CASSQGQGIGSPLHF.

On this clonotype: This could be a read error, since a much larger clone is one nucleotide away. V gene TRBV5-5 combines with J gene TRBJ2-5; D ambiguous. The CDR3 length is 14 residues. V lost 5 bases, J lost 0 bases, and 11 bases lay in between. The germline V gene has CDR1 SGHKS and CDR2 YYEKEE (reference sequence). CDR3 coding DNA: TGTGCCAGCAGTGCTTGGATAGACCAAGAGACCCAGTACTTC. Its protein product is CASSAWIDQETQYF.

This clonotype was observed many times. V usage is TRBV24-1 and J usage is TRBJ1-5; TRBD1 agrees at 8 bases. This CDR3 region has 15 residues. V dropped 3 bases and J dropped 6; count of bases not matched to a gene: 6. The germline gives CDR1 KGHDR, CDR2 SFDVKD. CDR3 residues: CATSDPKDRAQPQHF. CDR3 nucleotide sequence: TGTGCCACCAGTGATCCCAAGGACAGGGCTCAGCCCCAGCATTTT.

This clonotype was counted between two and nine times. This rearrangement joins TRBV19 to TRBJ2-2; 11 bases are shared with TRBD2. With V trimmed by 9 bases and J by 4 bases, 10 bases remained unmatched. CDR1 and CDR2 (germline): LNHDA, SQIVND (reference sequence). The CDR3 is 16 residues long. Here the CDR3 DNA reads TGTGCCAGCGGTAGCGGGAGGGCCCTAATCACCGGGGAGCTGTTTTTT. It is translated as CASGSGRALITGELFF.

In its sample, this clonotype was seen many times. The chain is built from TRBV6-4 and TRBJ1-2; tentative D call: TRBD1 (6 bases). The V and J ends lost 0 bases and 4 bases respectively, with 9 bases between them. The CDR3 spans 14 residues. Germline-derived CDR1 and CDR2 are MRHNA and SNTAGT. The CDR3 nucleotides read TGTGCCAGCAGTGACTCGGAGACAGGCTATGGCTACACCTTC. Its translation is CASSDSETGYGYTF.

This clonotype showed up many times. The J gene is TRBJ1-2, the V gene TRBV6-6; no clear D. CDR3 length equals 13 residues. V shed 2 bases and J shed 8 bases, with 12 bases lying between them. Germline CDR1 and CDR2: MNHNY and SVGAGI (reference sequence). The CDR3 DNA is TGTGCCAGCAGTTACCCCCCTGGACGAGGCTACACCTTC. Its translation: CASSYPPGRGYTF.

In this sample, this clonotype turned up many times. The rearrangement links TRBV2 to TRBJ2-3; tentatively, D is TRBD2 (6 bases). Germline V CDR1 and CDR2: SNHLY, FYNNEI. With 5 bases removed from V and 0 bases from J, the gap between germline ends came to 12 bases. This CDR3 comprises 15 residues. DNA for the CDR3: TGTGCCAGCAGTCTGAGCGGGCCGAGCACAGATACGCAGTATTTT. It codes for CASSLSGPSTDTQYF.

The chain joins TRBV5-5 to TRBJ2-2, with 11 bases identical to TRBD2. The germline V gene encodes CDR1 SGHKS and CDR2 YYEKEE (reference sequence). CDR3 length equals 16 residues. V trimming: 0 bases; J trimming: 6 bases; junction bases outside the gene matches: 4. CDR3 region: CASSLGLAGLSGELFF. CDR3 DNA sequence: TGTGCCAGCAGCTTGGGACTAGCGGGACTATCCGGGGAGCTGTTTTTT. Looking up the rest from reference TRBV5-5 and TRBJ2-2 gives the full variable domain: DAGVTQSPTHLIKTRGQQVTLRCSPISGHKSVSWYQQVLGQGPQFIFQYYEKEERGRGNFPDRFSARQFPNYSSELNVNALLLGDSALYLCASSLGLAGLSGELFFGEGSRLTVL.

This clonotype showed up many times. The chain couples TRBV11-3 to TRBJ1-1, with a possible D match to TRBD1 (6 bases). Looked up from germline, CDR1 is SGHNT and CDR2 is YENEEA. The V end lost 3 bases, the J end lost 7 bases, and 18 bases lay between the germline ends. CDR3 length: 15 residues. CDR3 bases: TGTGCCAGCAGCTTTGTCCCGGGACAAATCGGTGAAGCTTTCTTT. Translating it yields CASSFVPGQIGEAFF.

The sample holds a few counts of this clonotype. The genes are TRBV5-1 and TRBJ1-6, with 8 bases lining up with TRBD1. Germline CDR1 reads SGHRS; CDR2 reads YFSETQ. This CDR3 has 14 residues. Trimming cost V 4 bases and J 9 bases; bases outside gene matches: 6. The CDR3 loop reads CASSNGQGRSPLHF. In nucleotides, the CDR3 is TGCGCCAGCAGCAACGGACAGGGTCGTTCACCCCTCCACTTT.

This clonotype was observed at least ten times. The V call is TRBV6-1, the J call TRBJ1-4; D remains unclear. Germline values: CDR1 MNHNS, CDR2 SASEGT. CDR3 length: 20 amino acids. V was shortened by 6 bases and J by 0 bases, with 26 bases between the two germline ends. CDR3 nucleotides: TGTGCCAGCAGCTACGTTCGTGGCCCCCTTGCGCTTGCAACTAATGAAAAACTGTTTTTT. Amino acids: CASSYVRGPLALATNEKLFF.

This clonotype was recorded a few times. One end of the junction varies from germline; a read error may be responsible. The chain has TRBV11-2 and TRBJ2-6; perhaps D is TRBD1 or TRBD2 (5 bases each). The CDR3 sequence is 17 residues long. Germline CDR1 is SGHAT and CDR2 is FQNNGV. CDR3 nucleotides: TGTGCCAGCAGCTTATTGCAAGCAAACACCGGGGCCGACGTCCTGACTTTC. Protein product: CASSLLQANTGADVLTF.

The CDR3 bases are TGTGCCAGCAGCTTAGACGTCTACGGAGGGGTTATGAACACTGAAGCTTTCTTT. Protein: CASSLDVYGGVMNTEAFF. This sequence joins TRBV7-3 and TRBJ1-1, with a weak D call TRBD1 (5 bases). This CDR3 has 18 amino acids. Germline CDR1 SGHTA, CDR2 FQGTGA. The V end lost 2 bases, the J end lost 0 bases, and 19 bases lay between the germline ends.

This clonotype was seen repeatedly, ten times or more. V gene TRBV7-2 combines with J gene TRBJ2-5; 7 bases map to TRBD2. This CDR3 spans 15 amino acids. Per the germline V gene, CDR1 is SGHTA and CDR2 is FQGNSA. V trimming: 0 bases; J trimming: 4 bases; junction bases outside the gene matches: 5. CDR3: CASSLAGGSGETQYF. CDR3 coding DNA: TGTGCCAGCAGCTTAGCGGGAGGGAGTGGAGAGACCCAGTACTTC.

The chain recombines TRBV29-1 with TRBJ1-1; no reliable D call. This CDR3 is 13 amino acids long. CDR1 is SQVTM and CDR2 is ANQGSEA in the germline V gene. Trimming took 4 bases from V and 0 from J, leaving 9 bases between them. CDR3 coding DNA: TGCAGCGTTGCCCGGGGTGTGAACACTGAAGCTTTCTTT. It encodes CSVARGVNTEAFF.

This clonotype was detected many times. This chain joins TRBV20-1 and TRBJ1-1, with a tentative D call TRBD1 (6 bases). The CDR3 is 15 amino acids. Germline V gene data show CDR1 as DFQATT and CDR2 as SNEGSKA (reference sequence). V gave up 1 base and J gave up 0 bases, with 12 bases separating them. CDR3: CSARGGGRLNTEAFF. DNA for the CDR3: TGCAGTGCTAGAGGAGGGGGTAGGTTGAACACTGAAGCTTTCTTT.

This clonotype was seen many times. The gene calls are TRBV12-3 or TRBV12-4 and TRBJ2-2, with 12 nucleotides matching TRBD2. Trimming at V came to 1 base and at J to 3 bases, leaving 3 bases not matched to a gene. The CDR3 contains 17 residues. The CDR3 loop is CASSLELAGGHTGELFF. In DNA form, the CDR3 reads TGTGCCAGCAGTTTAGAGCTAGCGGGAGGGCACACCGGGGAGCTGTTTTTT.

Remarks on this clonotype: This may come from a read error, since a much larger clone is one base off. The CDR3 loop is CASSYGQGKNIRYF. In nucleotides, the CDR3 is TGTGCCAGCAGTTACGGACAGGGGAAAAACATTCGGTACTTC. The J gene is TRBJ2-4, the V gene TRBV6-4, with 9 bases fitting TRBD1. This CDR3 contains 14 residues. The germline gives CDR1 MRHNA, CDR2 SNTAGT.

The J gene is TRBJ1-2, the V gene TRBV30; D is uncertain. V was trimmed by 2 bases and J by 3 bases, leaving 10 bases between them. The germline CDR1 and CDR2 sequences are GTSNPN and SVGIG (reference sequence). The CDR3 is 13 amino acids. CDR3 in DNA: TGTGCCTGGAGTAGCAGTCGGGACTATGGCTACACCTTC. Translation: CAWSSSRDYGYTF. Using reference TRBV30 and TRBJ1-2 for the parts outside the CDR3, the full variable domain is SQTIHQWPATLVQPVGSPLSLECTVEGTSNPNLYWYRQAAGRGLQLLFYSVGIGQISSEVPQNLSASRPQDRQFILSSKKLLLSDSGFYLCAWSSSRDYGYTFGSGTRLTVV.

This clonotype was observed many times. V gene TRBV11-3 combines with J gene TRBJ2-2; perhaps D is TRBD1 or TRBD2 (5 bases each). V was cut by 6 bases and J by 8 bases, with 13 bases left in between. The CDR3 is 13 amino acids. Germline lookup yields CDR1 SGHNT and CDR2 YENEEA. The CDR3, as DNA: TGTGCCAGCAGGGGACGATCGGGAGGGGAGCTGTTTTTT. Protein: CASRGRSGGELFF.

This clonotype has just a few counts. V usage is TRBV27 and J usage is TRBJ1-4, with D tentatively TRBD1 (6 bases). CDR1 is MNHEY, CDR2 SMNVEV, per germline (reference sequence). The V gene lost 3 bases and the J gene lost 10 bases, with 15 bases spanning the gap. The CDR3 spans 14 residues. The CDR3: CASSLGLGGAKLFF. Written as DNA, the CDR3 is TGTGCCAGCAGTTTGGGGCTTGGGGGGGCAAAACTGTTTTTT.

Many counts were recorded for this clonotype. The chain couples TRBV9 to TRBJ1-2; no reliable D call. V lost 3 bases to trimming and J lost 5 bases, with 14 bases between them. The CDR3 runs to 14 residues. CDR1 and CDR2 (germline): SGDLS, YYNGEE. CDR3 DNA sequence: TGTGCCAGCAGCGAGACCGGAGCGGAGTATGGCTACACCTTC. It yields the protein CASSETGAEYGYTF.